The 8 T cell receptor beta chains reported below all come from one sample, sequenced in a study of blood T cell repertoires in COVID-19. The method was immunoSEQ multiplex PCR; TCRdb's version includes in-frame clones alone and lacks a portion of them. Of around 130,000 clones listed, approximately 77% are singletons. The material sequenced was peripheral blood. These receptors originate from a man at least 80 years old with acute or convalescent COVID-19.

The V gene is TRBV7-2, the J gene TRBJ2-3, with a possible D match to TRBD2 (5 bases). With 3 bases removed from V and 2 bases from J, the gap between germline ends came to 12 bases. The germline V gene encodes CDR1 SGHTA and CDR2 FQGNSA. The CDR3 loop spans 15 amino acids. CDR3 protein: CASSLVGGITDTQYF. CDR3 bases: TGTGCCAGCAGCTTGGTCGGAGGTATCACAGATACGCAGTATTTT.

The V call is TRBV9, the J call TRBJ2-7; 10 bases line up with TRBD2. The CDR3 loop spans 15 amino acids. Germline-derived CDR1 and CDR2 are SGDLS and YYNGEE. The V segment lost 0 bases and the J segment 2 bases; nucleotides outside the gene matches: 2. The CDR3 DNA sequence: TGTGCCAGCAGCGTAGGGGGACTAGCGACCTACGAGCAGTACTTC. Translating it yields CASSVGGLATYEQYF.

V and J are TRBV6-2 or TRBV6-3 and TRBJ1-5; no clear D. Germline V CDR1 and CDR2: MNHEY, SVGEGT. The V gene lost 5 bases and the J gene lost 0 bases, with 17 bases spanning the gap. The CDR3 consists of 17 residues. As DNA, the CDR3 is TGTGCCAGCAGTCAAGCACCTGGCGGTAATAGCAATCAGCCCCAGCATTTT. This sequence encodes CASSQAPGGNSNQPQHF.

The genes are TRBV5-6 and TRBJ1-5, with D unresolved. V shed 4 bases and J shed 12 bases, with 17 bases lying between them. CDR3 size: 13 residues. Germline values: CDR1 SGHDT, CDR2 YYEEEE. This chain's CDR3 is CASSMSPALIQHF. The CDR3 DNA is TGTGCCAGCAGCATGAGCCCCGCCTTGATCCAGCATTTT.

This clone was recorded once. CDR3 nucleotides: TGTGCCAGCAGCTTATATAATTCTGAAAAACTGTTTTTT. It translates to CASSLYNSEKLFF. The V call is TRBV7-2, the J call TRBJ1-4; D gene ambiguous. Germline V gene lookup returns CDR1 SGHTA and CDR2 FQGNSA. V lost 2 bases and J lost 7, with 8 bases in between. The CDR3 has 13 residues.

This chain connects TRBV7-6 to TRBJ1-2, with D possibly being TRBD1 (5 bases). This CDR3 is built from 13 residues. V lost 2 bases and J lost 6, with 10 bases in between. Germline V gene lookup returns CDR1 SGHVS and CDR2 FNYEAQ. CDR3 sequence (DNA): TGTGCCAGCAGCTTACAAGGGGCCCATGGCTACACCTTC. Translation gives CASSLQGAHGYTF.

The chain couples TRBV5-1 to TRBJ2-7, with 9 nucleotides matching TRBD1. Germline CDR1 SGHRS, CDR2 YFSETQ. J lost 4 bases, V lost 2 bases, and 16 bases had no gene match. CDR3 size: 18 residues. The CDR3 DNA is TGCGCCAGCAGCTTCGCTGGACTAACCGGGACAGGGAGATACGAGCAGTACTTC. Its translation is CASSFAGLTGTGRYEQYF.

The chain combines TRBV28 with TRBJ1-4; no clear D. This CDR3 is built from 11 residues. Trimming removed 4 bases at V and 10 bases at J, with 7 bases between. Germline V gene data show CDR1 as MDHEN and CDR2 as SYDVKM. The CDR3 sequence: CASSSMAKLFF. CDR3 bases: TGTGCCAGCAGTTCGATGGCAAAACTGTTTTTT.